These 10 T cell receptor beta chains were sequenced from one sample in a study of T cells in Graves' hyperthyroidism and ophthalmopathy. It was RNA transcripts that yielded the amplified TCR beta CDR3 regions. The HTBI primer set was used in a first-round RT-PCR of the TCR CDR3. From the multiplex PCR reads, TCRdb called clonotypes with MiXCR, one entry per CDR3 protein. The table records approximately 510,000 distinct CDR3 sequences, 46% of them present only once. Sequencing used peripheral blood or thyroid tissue (not recorded which). These receptors were collected from an adult woman with Graves' disease, either hyperthyroidism or ophthalmopathy (not recorded which).

The CDR3 nucleotides read TGCAGTGCTAGTCAATCAGCGGGACCTCAAGAGACCCAGTACTTC. Encoded protein: CSASQSAGPQETQYF. The V gene is TRBV20-1, the J gene TRBJ2-5, with 7 bases lining up with TRBD2. Germline V gene lookup returns CDR1 DFQATT and CDR2 SNEGSKA (reference sequence). This CDR3 region has 15 residues. The V segment lost 3 bases and the J segment 2 bases; nucleotides outside the gene matches: 9.

In this sample, this clonotype turned up many times. V usage is TRBV6-1 and J usage is TRBJ1-1, with a possible D match to TRBD1 (5 bases). Germline CDR1 reads MNHNS; CDR2 reads SASEGT. V was clipped by 5 bases and J by 3 bases, with 16 bases between them. CDR3 length: 15 amino acids. The CDR3 region has the DNA TGTGCCAGCAGTTCGCTGACCGGAGGGGACACTGAAGCTTTCTTT. Translating gives CASSSLTGGDTEAFF.

This clonotype was found many times. The V gene is TRBV7-9, the J gene TRBJ2-7; 11 bases align to TRBD2. J gave up 5 bases and V 1 base, and 4 bases lay outside the gene matches. Looked up from germline, CDR1 is SEHNR and CDR2 is FQNEAQ (reference sequence). The CDR3 sequence is 15 residues long. As DNA, the CDR3 is TGTGCCAGCAGCTTAGTACTAGCGGGAGCCCACGAGCAGTACTTC. Amino acids: CASSLVLAGAHEQYF. Full variable domain (remainder filled in from reference TRBV7-9 and TRBJ2-7): DTGVSQNPRHKITKRGQNVTFRCDPISEHNRLYWYRQTLGQGPEFLTYFQNEAQLEKSRLLSDRFSAERPKGSFSTLEIQRTEQGDSAMYLCASSLVLAGAHEQYFGPGTRLTVT.

The chain carries TRBV29-1 and TRBJ1-3; D is ambiguous. V lost 1 base and J 3 bases, leaving 13 bases between the germline ends. This CDR3 region has 15 residues. Germline CDR1 reads SQVTM; CDR2 reads ANQGSEA. CDR3 loop: CSVEGGAIDGNTIYF. The CDR3 DNA follows: TGCAGCGTTGAAGGGGGTGCAATAGATGGAAACACCATATATTTT. The entire variable domain, with the rest obtained from reference TRBV29-1 and TRBJ1-3, is as follows: SAVISQKPSRDICQRGTSLTIQCQVDSQVTMMFWYRQQPGQSLTLIATANQGSEATYESGFVIDKFPISRPNLTFSTLTVSNMSPEDSSIYLCSVEGGAIDGNTIYFGEGSWLTVV.

The chain uses TRBV29-1 and TRBJ2-2; TRBD2 matches at 14 bases. CDR1 is SQVTM, CDR2 ANQGSEA, per germline. The length of the CDR3 is 16 residues. Trimming at V came to 3 bases and at J to 2 bases, leaving 2 bases not matched to a gene. CDR3 sequence reads: CSVDGTSGRNTGELFF. In nucleotides, the CDR3 is TGCAGCGTTGATGGGACTAGCGGGAGAAACACCGGGGAGCTGTTTTTT.

This clonotype came up many times. The chain recombines TRBV7-9 with TRBJ2-5; a weak D match, TRBD1 (5 bases). The CDR3 covers 15 residues. The germline CDR1 and CDR2 sequences are SEHNR and FQNEAQ (reference sequence). The ends were cut back, 3 bases at V and 2 bases at J, with 13 bases in the middle. CDR3 sequence (DNA): TGTGCCAGCAGCTTCTACCAGGGAAGTCAAGAGACCCAGTACTTC. Its translation is CASSFYQGSQETQYF.

This clonotype was seen only once. The gene calls are TRBV10-1 and TRBJ1-5, with 10 bases identical to TRBD1. Germline-derived CDR1 and CDR2 are WNHNN and SYGVQD (reference sequence). The CDR3 sequence is 14 residues long. V was pared by 11 bases and J by 5 bases, with 9 bases of the junction left unmatched. This chain's CDR3 is CAVSPDRGDQPQHF. CDR3 coding DNA: TGCGCCGTCAGCCCGGACAGGGGGGATCAGCCCCAGCATTTT.

For this clonotype: The DNA is left out, because the CDR3 cannot be placed on it with certainty; the CDR3 is given as TCRdb lists it. CDR3 loop: CDSSFYICSAKQGSGNQPQHF. The chain joins TRBV11-2 to TRBJ1-5; the D segment call TRBD1 is taken from the table without a DNA check. CDR1 and CDR2 from the germline V gene are SGHAT and FQNNGV. The CDR3 totals 21 residues, both ends included.

The chain is built from TRBV7-2 and TRBJ2-6; unclear D gene. Trimming removed 5 bases from V and 18 bases from J, with 8 bases in between. The CDR3 is 9 residues long. Germline lookup yields CDR1 SGHTA and CDR2 FQGNSA. CDR3 bases: TGTGCCAGCAGCCACGGCCAGACTTTC. Its protein product is CASSHGQTF.

The chain recombines TRBV29-1 with TRBJ1-1; a weak D match, TRBD1 (5 bases). The germline V gene has CDR1 SQVTM and CDR2 ANQGSEA. V lost 8 bases to trimming and J lost 1 base, with 14 bases between them. There are 13 residues in the CDR3. As DNA, the CDR3 is TGCAGCTTTGCAGGGATTGGGAACACTGAAGCTTTCTTT. Translation gives CSFAGIGNTEAFF.